This record looks at one T cell receptor beta chain sequence and its context. Its antigen is still unknown. Assay: immunoSEQ multiplex PCR; the TCRdb copy retains only in-frame clones and omits some. This table has about 1 million clones, about 80% appearing once. These data belong to a study of shared clonotypes between healthy human individuals. Points from the study as a whole: In contrast to clonotypes shared by all four donors, non-shared clonotypes had lower generation probabilities.

CDR3 length equals 15 residues. CDR1 SGHKS and CDR2 YYEKEE come from the germline V gene (reference sequence). V gave up 4 bases and J gave up 6 bases; unmatched junction bases: 7. The chain links TRBV5-5 to TRBJ1-4; 9 bases are a match to TRBD1. The receptor was isolated from a man aged 18 to 29 in good health. Sequenced input: memory CD4+ T cells sorted from blood. Subset specified: CD45RA-negative fraction. The DNA for the CDR3 is TGTGCCAGCAGCCCAACCTGGGACAGGGATGAAAAACTGTTTTTT. It encodes CASSPTWDRDEKLFF.